The 17 T cell receptor beta chains below were found in one sample sequenced in a study of cytomegalovirus exposure and HLA in healthy donors. The study ran its PCR with 60 Vbeta and 13 Jbeta primers. Libraries were prepared by immunoSEQ multiplex PCR; TCRdb keeps only in-frame clonotypes and omits some of them. The top ten clones hold 2.1% of a sample with about 160,000 clones, around 80% of them seen once. The specimen was PBMCs. These receptors were taken from a man aged 40-49 years in good health and CMV-seronegative.

The chain links TRBV4-3 to TRBJ2-1; D uncertain. Germline CDR1 is LGHNA and CDR2 is YSLEER. V dropped 0 bases and J dropped 6 bases, with 3 bases sitting between them. This CDR3 contains 12 residues. The CDR3, as DNA: TGCGCCAGCAGCCAAGATCTCAATGAGCAGTTCTTC. This gives the protein CASSQDLNEQFF.

This clone was seen only a few times. The J gene is TRBJ1-3, the V gene TRBV5-4; D gene uncertain. Trimming removed 3 bases from V and 1 base from J, with 14 bases in between. Germline values: CDR1 SGHNT, CDR2 YYREEE (reference sequence). This CDR3 comprises 16 residues. CDR3 coding DNA: TGTGCCAGCAGCTCGGGAGTCGCCTGGTCTGGAAACACCATATATTTT. Its translation: CASSSGVAWSGNTIYF.

The chain employs TRBV14 and TRBJ2-7; D unresolved. V was pared by 0 bases and J by 0 bases, with 9 bases between. The CDR3 runs to 15 residues. Germline V gene lookup returns CDR1 SGHDN and CDR2 FVKESK. The DNA for the CDR3 is TGTGCCAGCAGCCAAGATCGGTCCGGCTCCTACGAGCAGTACTTC. This codes for CASSQDRSGSYEQYF.

The gene calls are TRBV28 and TRBJ1-5, with unresolved D. The CDR3 length is 13 residues. Deletions cut 5 bases from V and 5 bases from J, with 10 bases between. From germline, CDR1 is MDHEN and CDR2 SYDVKM. CDR3 protein: CASSPPRDQPQHF. In nucleotides, the CDR3 is TGTGCCAGCAGTCCCCCACGGGATCAGCCCCAGCATTTT.

This chain joins TRBV19 and TRBJ2-1, with 7 bases fitting TRBD1. The germline CDR1 and CDR2 sequences are LNHDA and SQIVND (reference sequence). This CDR3 has 17 amino acids. V dropped 4 bases and J dropped 8; count of bases not matched to a gene: 17. The CDR3 region is CASSTVFRARGIDEQFF. The CDR3 bases are TGTGCCAGTAGTACCGTATTCAGGGCCAGGGGGATTGATGAGCAGTTCTTC.

This clone was detected only once. This rearrangement joins TRBV30 to TRBJ2-2; weak D call: TRBD1 (6 bases). This CDR3 region has 15 residues. The germline gives CDR1 GTSNPN, CDR2 SVGIG (reference sequence). Between the trimmed V and J ends, which lost 4 bases and 3 bases, there was a span of 15 bases. In DNA form, the CDR3 reads TGTGCCTGGAATACTTTGGGGGCGTACACCGGGGAGCTGTTTTTT. Its protein product is CAWNTLGAYTGELFF.

The gene calls are TRBV7-6 and TRBJ2-5; D may be TRBD1 (5 bases). The V gene's germline CDR1 is SGHVS and CDR2 FNYEAQ. V shed 3 bases and J shed 2 bases, with 7 bases lying between them. This CDR3 has 13 amino acids. The CDR3 sequence is CASSLGLQETQYF. CDR3 DNA: TGTGCCAGCAGCTTGGGGCTACAAGAGACCCAGTACTTC.

A word on this clone: The junction departs from the called germline gene at one end, perhaps through a read error. This chain uses TRBV19 with TRBJ2-2; 8 positions agree with TRBD2. The length of the CDR3 is 15 residues. Germline-derived CDR1 and CDR2 are LNHDA and SQIVND (reference sequence). In DNA form, the CDR3 reads TGTGCCGGTAGTATAGGTAGCGGGGACACCGGGGAGCTGTTTTTT. It codes for CAGSIGSGDTGELFF.

CDR3 coding DNA: TGTGCCAGCAGCCAAGATCTTGCGGGAGGTCGTGATACGCAGTATTTT. Protein product: CASSQDLAGGRDTQYF. The rearrangement links TRBV14 to TRBJ2-3, with TRBD2 matching 8 bases. Germline CDR1 is SGHDN and CDR2 is FVKESK. Trimming cost V 0 bases and J 6 bases; bases outside gene matches: 8. CDR3 size: 16 residues. The full variable domain, its missing parts supplied by reference TRBV14 and TRBJ2-3, is EAGVTQFPSHSVIEKGQTVTLRCDPISGHDNLYWYRRVMGKEIKFLLHFVKESKQDESGMPNNRFLAERTGGTYSTLKVQPAELEDSGVYFCASSQDLAGGRDTQYFGPGTRLTVL.

The DNA for the CDR3 is TGCACCAGCAGCCAAAATCCTTCTAGCGGGAGGCCCCACGAGCAGTACTTC. Amino acid sequence: CTSSQNPSSGRPHEQYF. The chain employs TRBV1 and TRBJ2-7; the table assigns TRBD2, which was not confirmed against the DNA. TRBV1 is classified as a pseudogene. The CDR3 length is 17 residues.

V usage is TRBV2 and J usage is TRBJ1-5; no clear D gene. With 1 base removed from V and 4 bases from J, the gap between germline ends came to 8 bases. Germline values: CDR1 SNHLY, CDR2 FYNNEI. The CDR3 extends over 14 amino acids. The CDR3 DNA reads TGTGCCAGCAGTGAAGGTTCCGGGAATCAGCCCCAGCATTTT. Protein sequence: CASSEGSGNQPQHF.

The chain combines TRBV10-3 with TRBJ2-1; 9 nucleotides agree with TRBD1. Germline V gene data show CDR1 as ENHRY and CDR2 as SYGVKD. V was pared by 0 bases and J by 5 bases, with 2 bases of the junction left unmatched. The CDR3 spans 15 residues. DNA of the CDR3: TGTGCCATCAGTGAGTCGGGGACAGGGAACAATGAGCAGTTCTTC. Residues: CAISESGTGNNEQFF.

The chain carries TRBV5-1 and TRBJ2-2, with D unclear. Germline-derived CDR1 and CDR2 are SGHRS and YFSETQ. CDR3 length: 13 residues. With 0 bases removed from V and 9 bases from J, the gap between germline ends came to 9 bases. CDR3 protein: CASSLDSGRELFF. The CDR3 DNA follows: TGCGCCAGCAGCTTGGATTCTGGCCGGGAGCTGTTTTTT.

The rearrangement links TRBV5-8 to TRBJ2-5; maybe TRBD1 (7 bases). The germline V and J ends were trimmed by 0 bases and 4 bases, with 10 bases remaining between them. Germline V gene lookup returns CDR1 SGHTS and CDR2 YDEGEE. This CDR3 has 14 residues. In DNA form, the CDR3 reads TGTGCCAGCAGCTTGGGGGGGGACAGAGAGACCCAGTACTTC. The encoded protein is CASSLGGDRETQYF.

The CDR3 DNA reads as TGTGCCAGCAGCTCAGGCGTTACCTACAATGAGCAGTTCTTC. This gives the protein CASSSGVTYNEQFF. The J gene is TRBJ2-1, the V gene TRBV11-3; D remains unclear. V shed 4 bases and J shed 2 bases, with 9 bases lying between them. Per the germline V gene, CDR1 is SGHNT and CDR2 is YENEEA. The CDR3 contains 14 residues.

The table lists this clone with a count of one. The gene calls are TRBV28 and TRBJ2-5; 11 nucleotides agree with TRBD2. The CDR3 loop spans 16 amino acids. Germline-derived CDR1 and CDR2 are MDHEN and SYDVKM. Germline trimming cut 6 bases from V and 1 base from J; bases unmatched to any gene: 7. This CDR3 reads CASRTGLAGGQETQYF. DNA for the CDR3: TGTGCCAGCAGGACCGGCCTAGCGGGAGGCCAAGAGACCCAGTACTTC.

The chain carries TRBV7-2 and TRBJ2-7; no reliable D call. V was shortened by 2 bases and J by 3 bases, with 5 bases between the two germline ends. The CDR3 consists of 12 residues. The germline V gene has CDR1 SGHTA and CDR2 FQGNSA. The CDR3 DNA reads as TGTGCCAGCAGCTTAAACAGCTACGAGCAGTACTTC. As protein: CASSLNSYEQYF.